The 3 T cell receptor beta chains reported below all come from one sample, sequenced in a study of OX40 agonist ivuxolimab in advanced cancers. The repertoire was sequenced with immunoSEQ multiplex PCR; TCRdb's copy has only in-frame clones and lacks some. The sample shows 80,000 or so clones, 75% to 90% of them seen only once. The sequencing used CD4+ or CD8+ T cells sorted from blood, collected in a trial of the OX40 agonist ivuxolimab. Receptor source: an adult with an advanced solid tumor such as melanoma, head and neck, liver or kidney cancer.

Here the CDR3 reads CSAGDGDEKLFF. CDR3 nucleotides: TGCAGCGCCGGGGACGGAGATGAAAAACTGTTTTTT. The V call is TRBV29-1, the J call TRBJ1-4; a possible D gene is TRBD1 (5 bases). V was pared by 7 bases and J by 6 bases, with 12 bases between. This CDR3 comprises 12 residues. Looked up from germline, CDR1 is SQVTM and CDR2 is ANQGSEA.

This rearrangement joins TRBV7-8 to TRBJ2-5; 7 bases align to TRBD1. The J call is uncertain, as TRBJ2-7 better fits the DNA end. Germline CDR1 SGHVS, CDR2 FQNEAQ. The CDR3 contains 14 residues. The CDR3 DNA reads TGTGCCAGCAGCCCGACGGGACAGTCCTACGAGCAGTACTTC. This encodes CASSPTGQSYEQYF.

Points on this clone: This sample includes further DNA sequences coding for the same CDR3. The genes are TRBV5-1 and TRBJ1-1; 7 nucleotides agree with TRBD1. Germline lookup yields CDR1 SGHRS and CDR2 YFSETQ. J lost 5 bases, V lost 3 bases, and 7 bases had no gene match. The CDR3 spans 14 residues. This CDR3 reads CASSSEQGRTEAFF. In DNA, the CDR3 is TGCGCCAGCAGCTCGGAACAGGGGCGGACTGAAGCTTTCTTT.